A selection of T cell receptor beta chains follows, all from one sample in a study of T cell responses to AZD1222 COVID-19 vaccine. Data came from immunoSEQ multiplex PCR; TCRdb stores just in-frame clones and leaves some out. The repertoire holds roughly 180,000 clones, with roughly nine tenths as singletons. The specimen was peripheral blood, collected on day 0 of AZD1222 vaccination. These receptors all stem from an adult in good health. Both conserved end residues are part of each CDR3. Fields, in order: D gene, V gene, clone size, J gene, CDR3 protein, CDR3 DNA. The D gene is left open where the match is weak. Clone size is not always given. Where it is, it says once, few, many or a class for expanded clones.

>.|TRBV20-1|.|TRBJ1-1
CSAGDPSRGMNTEAFF
TGCAGTGCTGGTGACCCATCAAGGGGAATGAACACTGAAGCTTTCTTT
>.|TRBV3-1/TRBV3-2|.|TRBJ1-6
CASSQDPGTAGHF
TGTGCCAGCAGCCAAGATCCAGGCACCGCCGGCCACTTT
>TRBD2|TRBV11-3|.|TRBJ2-2
CASSPWTSGGGTGELFF
TGTGCCAGCAGCCCTTGGACTAGCGGGGGGGGCACCGGGGAGCTGTTTTTT
>.|TRBV5-1|few|TRBJ1-6
CASRPQGHDNSPLHF
TGCGCCAGCAGGCCTCAGGGACATGATAATTCACCCCTCCACTTT
>.|TRBV10-3|.|TRBJ2-5
CATDTGRDQETQYF
TGTGCCACCGACACAGGGAGAGATCAGGAGACCCAGTACTTC
>TRBD2|TRBV6-7|.|TRBJ2-1
CASKGGTRDNEQFF
TGTGCCAGCAAAGGCGGGACTAGAGACAATGAGCAGTTCTTC
>TRBD1|TRBV7-6|.|TRBJ1-4
CASSLGTGGDVGEKLFF
TGTGCCAGCAGCTTAGGGACAGGGGGCGATGTTGGAGAAAAACTGTTTTTT
>.|TRBV29-1|.|TRBJ1-5
CSAANLGTRSNQPQHF
TGCAGCGCCGCTAACCTCGGGACACGGAGCAATCAGCCCCAGCATTTT
>.|TRBV30|.|TRBJ2-1
CAWAGPSSWDEQFF
TGTGCCTGGGCAGGGCCCTCCTCGTGGGATGAGCAGTTCTTC
>TRBD1|TRBV14|.|TRBJ2-1
CASSQWTGDNEQFF
TGTGCCAGCAGCCAATGGACAGGGGACAATGAGCAGTTCTTC
>.|TRBV4-1|.|TRBJ1-6
CASSQEYPVSPLHF
TGCGCCAGCAGCCAAGAATATCCCGTTTCACCCCTCCACTTT
>.|TRBV4-1|.|TRBJ1-1
CASSQDRGDTEAFF
TGCGCCAGCAGCCAAGATCGGGGGGACACTGAAGCTTTCTTT
>.|TRBV5-6|.|TRBJ1-5
CASSLASKLNQPQHF
TGTGCCAGCAGCTTGGCGTCGAAACTAAATCAGCCCCAGCATTTT
>.|TRBV20-1|.|TRBJ2-7
CSAPTFDEQYF
TGCAGTGCGCCGACGTTCGACGAGCAGTACTTC
>TRBD2|TRBV3-1/TRBV3-2|.|TRBJ2-5
CASSPKRGGIREVETQYF
TGTGCCAGCAGCCCAAAGCGGGGGGGTATTAGGGAGGTGGAGACCCAGTACTTC
>.|TRBV5-1|.|TRBJ2-1
CASSHSGTTLGGEQFF
TGCGCCAGCAGCCATTCCGGGACAACGCTTGGAGGTGAGCAGTTCTTC
>.|TRBV12-3/TRBV12-4|.|TRBJ2-7
CASSHSSSYEQYF
TGTGCCAGCAGTCATAGCAGCTCCTACGAGCAGTACTTC
>.|TRBV2|.|TRBJ2-1
CASRGYNEQFF
TGTGCCAGCAGGGGTTACAATGAGCAGTTCTTC
>.|TRBV9|.|TRBJ1-6
CASSGVGLNSPLHF
TGTGCCAGCAGCGGGGTTGGCCTTAATTCACCCCTCCACTTT
>TRBD1|TRBV5-1|once|TRBJ1-6
CASRATGSPGPLHF
TGCGCCAGCAGAGCGACAGGGTCACCCGGCCCCCTCCACTTT
>TRBD1|TRBV19|.|TRBJ1-6
CASSKTGVHSPLHF
TGTGCCAGTAGTAAAACAGGGGTCCATTCACCCCTCCACTTT
>.|TRBV30|once|TRBJ1-5
CAWSADLRYGNQPQHF
TGTGCCTGGAGTGCGGATCTAAGGTATGGCAATCAGCCCCAGCATTTT
>TRBD1|TRBV10-3|.|TRBJ2-3
CAISAGTASTDTQYF
TGTGCCATCAGTGCTGGGACAGCTAGCACAGATACGCAGTATTTT
>TRBD2|TRBV28|.|TRBJ2-2
CASSFPILAGADTGELFF
TGTGCCAGCAGTTTCCCCATACTAGCGGGGGCTGACACCGGGGAGCTGTTTTTT
>.|TRBV5-6|.|TRBJ1-1
CASSTDSDTEAFF
TGTGCCAGCAGCACAGACAGTGACACTGAAGCTTTCTTT
>.|TRBV10-1|.|TRBJ2-3
CASSESKRDTQYF
TGCGCCAGCAGTGAGTCTAAAAGAGATACGCAGTATTTT
>TRBD1|TRBV6-1|.|TRBJ1-5
CASSEGTGEYQPQHF
TGTGCCAGCAGTGAAGGGACAGGGGAGTATCAGCCCCAGCATTTT
>.|TRBV5-8|.|TRBJ2-5
CASSWNSVQETQYF
TGTGCCAGCAGCTGGAACAGTGTCCAAGAGACCCAGTACTTC
>TRBD1|TRBV5-1|.|TRBJ1-1
CASSRPRGGYTEAFF
TGCGCCAGCAGCCGCCCTCGAGGGGGCTACACTGAAGCTTTCTTT
>.|TRBV7-9|.|TRBJ2-3
CASSLYTDTQYF
TGTGCCAGCAGCCTCTATACAGATACGCAGTATTTT
>TRBD2|TRBV9|.|TRBJ2-1
CASSVVGFASGVSEQFF
TGTGCCAGCAGCGTAGTAGGTTTCGCTAGCGGGGTTTCTGAGCAGTTCTTC